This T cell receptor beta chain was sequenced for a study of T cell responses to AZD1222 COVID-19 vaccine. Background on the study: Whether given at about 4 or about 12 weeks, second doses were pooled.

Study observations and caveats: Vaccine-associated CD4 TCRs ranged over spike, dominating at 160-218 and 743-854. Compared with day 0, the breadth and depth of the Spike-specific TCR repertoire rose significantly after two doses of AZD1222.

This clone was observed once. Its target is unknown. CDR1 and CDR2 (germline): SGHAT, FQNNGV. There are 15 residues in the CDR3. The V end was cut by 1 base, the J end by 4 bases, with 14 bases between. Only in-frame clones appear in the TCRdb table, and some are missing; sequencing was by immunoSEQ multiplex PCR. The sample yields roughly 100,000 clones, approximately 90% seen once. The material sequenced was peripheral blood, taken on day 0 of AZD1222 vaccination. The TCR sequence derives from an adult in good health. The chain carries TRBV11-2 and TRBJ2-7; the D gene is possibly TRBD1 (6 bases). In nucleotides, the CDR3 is TGTGCCAGCAGCTTAGGGAACAGGGAAATATACGAGCAGTACTTC. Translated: CASSLGNREIYEQYF.